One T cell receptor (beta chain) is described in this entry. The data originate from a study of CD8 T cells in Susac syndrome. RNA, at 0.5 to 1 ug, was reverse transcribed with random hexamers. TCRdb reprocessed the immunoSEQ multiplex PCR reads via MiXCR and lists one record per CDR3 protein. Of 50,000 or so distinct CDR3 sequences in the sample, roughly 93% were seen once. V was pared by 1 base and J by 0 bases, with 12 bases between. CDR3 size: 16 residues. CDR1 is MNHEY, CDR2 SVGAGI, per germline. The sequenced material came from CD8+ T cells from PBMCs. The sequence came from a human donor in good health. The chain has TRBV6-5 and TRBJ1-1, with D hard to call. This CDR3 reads CASSYWGGVMNTEAFF. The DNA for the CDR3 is TGTGCCAGCAGTTACTGGGGTGGGGTGATGAACACTGAAGCTTTCTTT.